This T cell receptor beta chain is from a study of beta chain features in type 1 diabetes. Notes on the study in general: TCRB repertoires of naive, central memory and Treg cells appeared more similar among patients than among healthy donors. Moderate but significant shortening of TCRB CDR3s was recorded in all four CD4+ subsets from Type 1 diabetes patients.

Investigators reverse transcribed all isolated RNA, so they sequenced expressed TCRB transcripts. Sequencing used immunoSEQ multiplex PCR; TCRdb keeps in-frame clones, though not all of them. The sample records under 300,000 clones, roughly 14% being singletons. This clone has just a few counts. Its antigen is undetermined. Other DNA sequences within the sample encode an identical CDR3. This CDR3 has 13 amino acids. Germline assignment: CDR1 SQVTM and CDR2 ANQGSEA. The ends were cut back, 3 bases at V and 2 bases at J, with 10 bases in the middle. Donors underwent one heparinised blood draw, roughly 110 mL on average.

Specimen: naive CD4+ T cells from blood. The V call is TRBV29-1, the J call TRBJ1-1; possible D gene TRBD1, 6 bases. The sequence was obtained from a man aged 25 to 40 with type 1 diabetes. The CDR3 loop is CSVDRGSNTEAFF. The CDR3 DNA is TGCAGCGTTGACAGGGGCTCCAACACTGAAGCTTTCTTT.